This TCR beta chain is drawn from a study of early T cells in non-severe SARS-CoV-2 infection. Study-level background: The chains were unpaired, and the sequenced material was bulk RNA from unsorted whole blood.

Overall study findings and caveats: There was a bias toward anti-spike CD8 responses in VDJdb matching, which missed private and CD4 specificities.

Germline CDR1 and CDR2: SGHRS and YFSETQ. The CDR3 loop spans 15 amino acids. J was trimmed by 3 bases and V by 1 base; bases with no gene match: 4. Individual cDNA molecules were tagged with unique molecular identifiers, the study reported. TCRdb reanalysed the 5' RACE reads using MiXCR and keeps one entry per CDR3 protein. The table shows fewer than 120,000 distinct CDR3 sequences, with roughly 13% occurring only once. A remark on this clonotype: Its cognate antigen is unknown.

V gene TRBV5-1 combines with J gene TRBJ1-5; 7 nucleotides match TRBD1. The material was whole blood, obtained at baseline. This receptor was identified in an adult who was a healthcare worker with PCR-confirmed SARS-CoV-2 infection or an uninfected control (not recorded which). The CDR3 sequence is CASSLTGTDNQPQHF. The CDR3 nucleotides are TGCGCCAGCAGCTTGACCGGGACAGACAATCAGCCCCAGCATTTT.